Listed below are T cell receptor beta chains from one sample, sequenced in a study of beta chain features in type 1 diabetes. Generated by immunoSEQ multiplex PCR, the TCRdb table keeps only in-frame clones and is missing some. The repertoire holds roughly 310,000 clones, with 9.5% to 11% as singletons. The sequenced sample was naive CD4+ T cells from blood. All receptors come from a woman in her twenties or thirties in good health. CDR3s include the opening cysteine and the closing phenylalanine or tryptophan. D genes are given only for firm matches. For some rows the clone size is stated as once, few or many, or as a class when expanded; others skip it.

few TRBJ2-5 TRBV11-2 TRBD2 TGTGCCAGCAGCTTATTCGGCGGGAGGGCTGAGACCCAGTACTTC CASSLFGGRAETQYF
. TRBJ2-1 TRBV7-9 TRBD2 TGTGCCAGCAGCTTATTCGGCGGGAGCTCCTACAATGAGCAGTTCTTC CASSLFGGSSYNEQFF
few TRBJ2-2 TRBV18 . TGTGCCAGCTCACCAAGTCAGCCGTCACAGGTTTATGCCGGGGAGCTGTTTTTT CASSPSQPSQVYAGELFF
few TRBJ1-1 TRBV28 TRBD1 TGTGCCACTAATGCCAGGGGGCTGAGTGAAGCTTTCTTT CATNARGLSEAFF
. TRBJ2-3 TRBV5-1 . TGCGCCAGCAGCTCGAAGAGCGGAACAGATACGCAGTATTTT CASSSKSGTDTQYF
few TRBJ1-2 TRBV4-3 TRBD1 TGCGCCAGCAGCCATAGACAGGGGGCAAACTATGGCTACACCTTC CASSHRQGANYGYTF
few TRBJ2-3 TRBV27 TRBD1 TGTGCCAGCAGAAGGACAGGGATAGGGGATACGCAGTATTTT CASRRTGIGDTQYF
. TRBJ1-1 TRBV5-1 TRBD1 TGCGCCAGCAGCATGCTGGGACAGTTGAACACTGAAGCTTTCTTT CASSMLGQLNTEAFF
. TRBJ2-5 TRBV19 TRBD1 TGTGCCAGTAGCGACAGGGCAAGGGAGACCCAGTACTTC CASSDRARETQYF
few TRBJ2-1 TRBV18 . TGTGCCAGCTCACCTTTCGACTTGAATGAGCAGTTCTTC CASSPFDLNEQFF
. TRBJ2-2 TRBV9 TRBD2 TGTGCCAGCAGCGTACAAGCGGGAGACCTCACCGGGGAGCTGTTTTTT CASSVQAGDLTGELFF
few TRBJ2-2 TRBV4-3 . TGCGCCAGCAGCCGCAACCTCGGGACTTCGAACACCGGGGAGCTGTTTTTT CASSRNLGTSNTGELFF
few TRBJ2-7 TRBV27 . . CASSSSGGVLYF
few TRBJ2-5 TRBV28 TRBD2 TGTGCCAGCAGTTTGTACGGGAGGGGCGAGACCCAGTACTTC CASSLYGRGETQYF
few TRBJ2-7 TRBV5-6 . TGTGCCAGCAGCTTGGTTTTCAGGGATTACGAGCAGTACTTC CASSLVFRDYEQYF
few TRBJ2-1 TRBV5-1 . TGCGCCAGCAGCTTGGGGAGGATCCCGTACAATGAGCAGTTCTTC CASSLGRIPYNEQFF
few TRBJ1-5 TRBV27 . TGTGCCAGCAGTTCCACAGGGAAGGGGAGCAATCAGCCCCAGCATTTT CASSSTGKGSNQPQHF
few TRBJ2-3 TRBV28 TRBD2 TGTGCCAGCAAGGTCCCCGGACTAGCGTACACAGATACGCAGTATTTT CASKVPGLAYTDTQYF
few TRBJ2-7 TRBV5-1 . TGCGCCAGCAGCTTGATGGGACAACGACCTCCCGAGCAGTACTTC CASSLMGQRPPEQYF
few TRBJ2-3 TRBV9 . TGTGCCAGCAGCGTTCTTCAGGGTACGCAGTATTTT CASSVLQGTQYF
. TRBJ2-2 TRBV5-1 . TGCGCCAGCAGCTTGAGGGACACCAGTACCGGGGAGCTGTTTTTT CASSLRDTSTGELFF
few TRBJ2-1 TRBV9 . TGTGCCAGCAGCCCCGCAGGGTCATACAATGAGCAGTTCTTC CASSPAGSYNEQFF
. TRBJ2-7 TRBV21-1 . TGTGCCAGCCAGGGTTTCTACGAGCAGTACTTC CASQGFYEQYF
few TRBJ2-7 TRBV6-6 TRBD2 TGTGCCAGCAGGGGAAGACTAGCGGAATACGAGCAGTACTTC CASRGRLAEYEQYF
few TRBJ1-1 TRBV28 . TGTGCCAGCAGGTACAGGGTAAGGAACACTGAAGCTTTCTTT CASRYRVRNTEAFF
few TRBJ1-1 TRBV4-2 . TGTGCCAGCAGCCAAGTCCCCCGGGAGTATTCGGAAGCTTTCTTT CASSQVPREYSEAFF
. TRBJ1-2 TRBV30 TRBD1 TGTGCCTGGACCCGACAGGGGCATCGCTACACCTTC CAWTRQGHRYTF
. TRBJ2-7 TRBV5-1 . TGCGCCAGCAGCTTGCCAGGGGCCAGCCAGGGAGAGCAGTACTTC CASSLPGASQGEQYF
few TRBJ2-7 TRBV5-4 TRBD1 TGTGCCAGCAGCTTGGGGACAGGCTCGCAGTACTTC CASSLGTGSQYF
. TRBJ1-1 TRBV9 . TGTGCCAGCAGCGTAGTTTCAGTGAACACTGAAGCTTTCTTT CASSVVSVNTEAFF
few TRBJ2-1 TRBV7-2 . TGTGCCAGCAGCTTAATGGCTACGGGGCAGTTCTTC CASSLMATGQFF
few TRBJ2-1 TRBV7-9 TRBD2 TGTGCCAGCAGCTTGGCGGGAGGACCCTACAATGAGCAGTTCTTC CASSLAGGPYNEQFF
. TRBJ2-7 TRBV7-9 . TGTGCCACCCCCGTGGGAAGCGGGCCCGCGGGAGAGCAGTACTTC CATPVGSGPAGEQYF
. TRBJ2-1 TRBV27 . TGTGCCAGCAGACAGGATTGGAGTGAGCAGTTCTTC CASRQDWSEQFF
. TRBJ1-4 TRBV11-2 . TGTGCCAGCAGCTTATATTCGGGAGCAACTAATGAAAAACTGTTTTTT CASSLYSGATNEKLFF
many TRBJ2-5 TRBV30 . TGTGCCTGGAGTGTAAACAGGGTGGAATCCCAGTACTTC CAWSVNRVESQYF
few TRBJ2-5 TRBV27 TRBD2 TGTGCCAGCAGTTTCTTGACTAGCGGGAGGTGGAAGACCCAGTACTTC CASSFLTSGRWKTQYF